A selection of T cell receptor beta chains follows, all from one sample in a study of T-cell reconstitution after alpha-beta-depleted transplantation in children. TCRdb ran MiXCR on the PCR reads and lists one entry per CDR3 protein. In the table there are some 840,000 distinct CDR3 sequences, approximately 15% of which are singletons. Sequenced material: PBMCs, mostly from graft donor cells, taken 360 days after TCRalphabeta/CD19-depleted stem cell transplant. These TCRs come from a male patient between 10 and 17 years old who had a stem cell transplant for acute lymphoblastic leukemia, so the T cells may come from the graft donor. Each CDR3 is given with its conserved first and last residue. Each record gives: D gene, clone size, V gene, J gene, CDR3 DNA, CDR3 protein. The D gene is left open where the match is weak. The size field is filled for only some rows; it gives once, few, many or a size class.

>NA|NA|TRBV7-9|TRBJ2-2
TGTGCCAGCAGCCCTCAGGGGACGAACACCGGGGAGCTGTTTTTT
CASSPQGTNTGELFF
>NA|few|TRBV11-2|TRBJ1-2
TGTGCCAGCAGCTTTATCCATGGGGGCTATGGCTACACCTTC
CASSFIHGGYGYTF
>TRBD2|few|TRBV20-1|TRBJ2-1
TGCAGTGCTAGAGATGTGGAGGGGAGGGTGTTGGATGAGCAGTTCTTC
CSARDVEGRVLDEQFF
>NA|NA|TRBV27|TRBJ2-7
TGTGCCAGCAGACGAACGGTGGGGGCCCCATCCTACGAGCAGTACTTC
CASRRTVGAPSYEQYF
>TRBD1|few|TRBV29-1|TRBJ1-2
TGCAGCGTTGAAGATCAGGACAGGGGGCTTGGTGGCTACACCTTC
CSVEDQDRGLGGYTF
>NA|NA|TRBV27|TRBJ2-1
TGTGCCAGCAGTCCCACGGATACCTACAATGAGCAGTTCTTC
CASSPTDTYNEQFF
>TRBD1|NA|TRBV6-2/TRBV6-3|TRBJ1-4
TGTGCCAGCACCCGGACAGGGGGAGGCCCCTATGAAAAACTGTTTTTT
CASTRTGGGPYEKLFF
>TRBD1|many|TRBV11-2|TRBJ2-6
TGTGCCAGCAGACAGGGGCTCGGGGCCAACGTCCTGACTTTC
CASRQGLGANVLTF
>NA|NA|TRBV7-2|TRBJ2-7
TGTGCCAGCAGCTTTCAGGCTGGTGACTACGAGCAGTACTTC
CASSFQAGDYEQYF
>NA|NA|TRBV7-6|TRBJ1-3
TGTGCCAGCAGCTTAACCCCTCAGGTGGCCAGCATTGGAAACACCATATATTTT
CASSLTPQVASIGNTIYF
>NA|few|TRBV7-9|TRBJ2-7
TGTGCCAGCAGCTACGGGCCTCCCTACGAGCAGTACTTC
CASSYGPPYEQYF
>TRBD2|many|TRBV7-6|TRBJ2-7
TGTGCCAGCAGCCCCGAGCCCGGGGGGGTTTACGAGCAGTACTTC
CASSPEPGGVYEQYF
>NA|few|TRBV20-1|TRBJ2-7
TGCAGTGCTAGCGGCGTCGGGGGCGCAGCCTACGAGCAGTACTTC
CSASGVGGAAYEQYF
>NA|few|TRBV25-1|TRBJ2-7
TGTGCCAGCAGTACCCCGGGACGTCCCTCCTACGAGCAGTACTTC
CASSTPGRPSYEQYF
>TRBD1|NA|TRBV29-1|TRBJ2-6
TGCAGCGTCCGGGACAGTGTTTCCGGGGCCAACGTCCTGACTTTC
CSVRDSVSGANVLTF
>NA|NA|TRBV3-1|TRBJ2-7
TGTGCCAGCAGCCAGGAGTCTCCCCGCTTCCTCCACGAGCAGTACTTC
CASSQESPRFLHEQYF
>TRBD2|NA|TRBV20-1|TRBJ2-7
TGCAGTGCTAGGGACCTGGGACTAGCGGGAGGCCGCTTCTCCTACGAGCAGTACTTC
CSARDLGLAGGRFSYEQYF
>NA|once|TRBV2|TRBJ2-7
TGTGCCAGCAAACCCCGGGACAAGGCCCCCGACGAGCAGTACTTC
CASKPRDKAPDEQYF
>NA|few|TRBV12-3/TRBV12-4|TRBJ1-2
TGTGCCAGCAGTTATGCGGGCAGGGTCTATGGCTACACCTTC
CASSYAGRVYGYTF
>TRBD1|few|TRBV25-1|TRBJ2-7
TGTGCCAGCAGTGAAGACAGGGATCACGAGCAGTACTTC
CASSEDRDHEQYF
>NA|many|TRBV7-9|TRBJ1-5
TGTGCCAGCAGCGCACAGACAGGCTTCAATCAGCCCCAGCATTTT
CASSAQTGFNQPQHF
>TRBD2|NA|TRBV7-2|TRBJ2-2
TGTGCCAGCAGCTTAGCTAGCGGGATCACCGGGGAGCTGTTTTTT
CASSLASGITGELFF
>TRBD1|NA|TRBV27|TRBJ2-7
TGTGCCAGCAGTTTATTTCCGGGACAGGGCCTCTACGAGCAGTACTTC
CASSLFPGQGLYEQYF
>TRBD1|NA|TRBV5-1|TRBJ1-1
TGCGCCAGCAGCACTAGAGGGCAGGGGGCTGAAGCTTTCTTT
CASSTRGQGAEAFF
>NA|many|TRBV13|TRBJ2-1
TGTGCCAGCAGCTTAGAACTAGTGAGGGATGAGCAGTTCTTC
CASSLELVRDEQFF
>NA|NA|TRBV12-1|TRBJ2-5
TGTGCCAGCCGACCTCGGAGCGGGACTTGGGAGACCCAGTACTTC
CASRPRSGTWETQYF
>TRBD2|few|TRBV7-9|TRBJ2-5
TGTGCCAGCAGCCAACTAGCGACGTACCAAGAGACCCAGTACTTC
CASSQLATYQETQYF
>NA|NA|TRBV7-6|TRBJ2-3
TGTGCCAGCAGCTTCGGCAGCGGGTACACAGATACGCAGTATTTT
CASSFGSGYTDTQYF
>NA|NA|TRBV7-3|TRBJ2-5
TGTGCCAGCAGCTTAATCTCTAAAGAGACCCAGTACTTC
CASSLISKETQYF
>NA|few|TRBV20-1|TRBJ2-5
TGCAGTGCCCGGGGTAGGGCGTTGGCCCAGTACTTC
CSARGRALAQYF
>NA|few|TRBV4-1|TRBJ1-4
TGCGCCAGCAGCCAACTTTTAGGGGCGGCGAATGAAAAACTGTTTTTT
CASSQLLGAANEKLFF
>NA|few|TRBV24-1|TRBJ2-5
TGTGCCACCAGTGATTTGCTTTCGCGGGTTGGAGAGACCCAGTACTTC
CATSDLLSRVGETQYF
>TRBD1|many|TRBV6-5|TRBJ2-2
TGTGCCAGCAGTTTCGGACAGGGATGGGCCCACCGCACCGGGGAGCTGTTTTTT
CASSFGQGWAHRTGELFF
>TRBD2|NA|TRBV20-1|TRBJ2-1
TGCAGCCAGCCTAGCGGGAGTCGTGAGCAGTTCTTC
CSQPSGSREQFF
>NA|few|TRBV15|TRBJ2-7
TGTGCCACCAGCCCGCGGATCGGCTCCTACGAGCAGTACTTC
CATSPRIGSYEQYF
>NA|NA|TRBV11-2|TRBJ2-7
TGTGCCAGCAGCCATTTGGTCTACGAGCAGTACTTC
CASSHLVYEQYF
>NA|NA|TRBV2|TRBJ1-4
TGTGCCAGCAGTGAGAACAGACCAACTAATGAAAAACTGTTTTTT
CASSENRPTNEKLFF
>TRBD2|NA|TRBV7-2|TRBJ2-4
TGTGCCAGCAGCCTACCGACTAGCCTAGCCAAAAACATTCAGTACTTC
CASSLPTSLAKNIQYF
>TRBD2|NA|TRBV4-1|TRBJ2-2
TGCGCCAGCAGCCAAGATCCGAGTAGCGGGAGAAGATGGAACACCGGGGAGCTGTTTTTT
CASSQDPSSGRRWNTGELFF
>NA|NA|TRBV18|TRBJ2-2
TGTGCCAGCTCTACTGACGTTATGAACACCGGGGAGCTGTTTTTT
CASSTDVMNTGELFF
>NA|NA|TRBV14|TRBJ2-2
TGTGCCAGCAGCCCCCCAGGAGCGAGGGCCGTCAACACCGGGGAGCTGTTTTTT
CASSPPGARAVNTGELFF
>NA|many|TRBV4-1|TRBJ2-7
TGCGCCAGCAGCCATCCCGCGAGGGGTAACGAGCAGTACTTC
CASSHPARGNEQYF
>NA|few|TRBV12-3/TRBV12-4|TRBJ1-4
TGTGCCAGCAGTTTCTATGCAACTAATGAAAAACTGTTTTTT
CASSFYATNEKLFF
>TRBD2|few|TRBV27|TRBJ2-5
TGTGCCAGCGCCCCATTGGGTCCGGGAGGAAGAGAGACCCAGTACTTC
CASAPLGPGGRETQYF
>NA|NA|TRBV5-1|TRBJ2-6
TGTGCCAGCAGTTTAGCGAGGAGCTCTGGGGCCAACGTCCTGACTTTC
CASSLARSSGANVLTF
>NA|NA|TRBV5-1|TRBJ2-1
TGCGCCAGCAGCTTGGCGGGCGGAGGGTCGTGGCAGTTCTTC
CASSLAGGGSWQFF
>TRBD2|NA|TRBV5-1|TRBJ2-3
TGCGCCAGCAGCCGGGGACTAGCGGTTAGCACAGATACGCAGTATTTT
CASSRGLAVSTDTQYF
>TRBD1|NA|TRBV25-1|TRBJ1-6
TGTGCCAGCAGTGCACTTCAAGGGACAGGGAATTCACCCCTCCACTTT
CASSALQGTGNSPLHF
>NA|NA|TRBV21-1|TRBJ2-1
TGTGCCACCTCCCGGGACATCCATAGCGGGAGGACTAACTCCTACAATGAGCAGTTCTTC
CATSRDIHSGRTNSYNEQFF
>NA|few|TRBV27|TRBJ2-6
TGTGCCAGCAGTTTTCAAATCTCCGCGGTAGAGCTGGGGGCCAACGTCCTGACTTTC
CASSFQISAVELGANVLTF
>NA|few|TRBV20-1|TRBJ2-5
TGCAGTGCTAGGGAGCCGGAGACCCAGTACTTC
CSAREPETQYF
>TRBD2|few|TRBV7-9|TRBJ2-1
TGTGCCAGCAGCATAGGGACTAGCGAGCTTAATGAGCAGTTCTTC
CASSIGTSELNEQFF
>NA|NA|TRBV12-3/TRBV12-4|TRBJ2-7
TGTGCCAGCAGCCACGGGACACTGAGCTCCTACGAGCAGTACTTC
CASSHGTLSSYEQYF
>NA|NA|TRBV25-1|TRBJ2-1
TGTGCCAGCGCGCGGGCGGGTATCTACAATGAGCAGTTCTTC
CASARAGIYNEQFF
>NA|NA|TRBV5-1|TRBJ1-2
TGCGCCAGCAGCTTGACAGGGTTGAAGAACTATGGCTACACCTTC
CASSLTGLKNYGYTF
>NA|few|TRBV7-2|TRBJ2-1
TGTGCCAGCAGCTTAGGTGCAGCGGCCTACAATGAGCAGTTCTTC
CASSLGAAAYNEQFF
>NA|NA|TRBV3-1|TRBJ2-4
TGTGCCAGCAGCCAAGATAGGGGACATTTAGCCAAAAACATTCAGTACTTC
CASSQDRGHLAKNIQYF